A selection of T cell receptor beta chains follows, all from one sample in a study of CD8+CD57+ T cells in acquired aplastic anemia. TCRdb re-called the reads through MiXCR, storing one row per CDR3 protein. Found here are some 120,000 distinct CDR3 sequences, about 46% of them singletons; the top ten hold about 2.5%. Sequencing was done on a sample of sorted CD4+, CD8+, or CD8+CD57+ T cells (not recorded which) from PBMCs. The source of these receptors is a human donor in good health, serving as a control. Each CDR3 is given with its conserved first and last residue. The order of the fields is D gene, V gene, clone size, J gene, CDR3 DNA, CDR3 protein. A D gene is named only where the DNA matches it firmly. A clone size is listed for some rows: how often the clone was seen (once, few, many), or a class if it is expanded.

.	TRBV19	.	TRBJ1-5	TGTGCCAGTAGGATTACCCAAGGCGGCCAGCCCCAGCATTTT	CASRITQGGQPQHF
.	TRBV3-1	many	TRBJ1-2	TGTGCCAGCAGCCAAGATTTGGCGGGGAATGGCTACACCTTC	CASSQDLAGNGYTF
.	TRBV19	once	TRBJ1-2	TGTGCCAGTAGTATTATAGGCGGAAACTATGGCTACACCTTC	CASSIIGGNYGYTF
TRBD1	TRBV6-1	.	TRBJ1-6	TGTGCCAGCAGAGGGACAGAAAACTATAATTCACCCCTCCACTTT	CASRGTENYNSPLHF
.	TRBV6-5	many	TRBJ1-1	TGTGCCAGCAGTTACTCGCGGCAGGTGAACACTGAAGCTTTCTTT	CASSYSRQVNTEAFF
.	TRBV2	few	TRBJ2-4	TGTGCCAGCGGGGCCGAGGTACTACTCTTAAACATTCAGTACTTC	CASGAEVLLLNIQYF
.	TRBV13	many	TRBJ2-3	TGTGCCAGCAGCTTAGTAGGATACGATACGCAGTATTTT	CASSLVGYDTQYF
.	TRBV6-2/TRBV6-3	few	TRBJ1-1	TGTGCCGGCAGTTTAGGGGCTGAAGCTTTCTTT	CAGSLGAEAFF
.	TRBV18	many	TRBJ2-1	TGTGCCAGCTCACCGACGATCAATGAGCAGTTCTTC	CASSPTINEQFF
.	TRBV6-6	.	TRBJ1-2	TGTGCCAGCACCGAAAAGGGTGCGGGCACTACCTATGGCTACACCTTC	CASTEKGAGTTYGYTF
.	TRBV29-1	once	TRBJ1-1	TGCAGCGTTGGGGGGTTCACTGAAGCTTTCTTT	CSVGGFTEAFF
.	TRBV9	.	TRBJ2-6	TGTGCCAGCAGCCCCCAGACATCTGGGGCCAACGTCCTGACTTTC	CASSPQTSGANVLTF
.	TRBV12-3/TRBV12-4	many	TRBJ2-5	TGTGCCAGCAGTTTAAGTTCAGGGGGGCAGACCCAGTACTTC	CASSLSSGGQTQYF
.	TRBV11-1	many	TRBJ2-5	TGTGCCAGCAGCTTAGGGACCACCCAAGAGACCCAGTACTTC	CASSLGTTQETQYF
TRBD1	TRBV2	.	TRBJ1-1	TGTGCCAGCAGGGGACAGGGGGTGAACACTGAAGCTTTCTTT	CASRGQGVNTEAFF
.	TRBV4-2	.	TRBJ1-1	TGTGCCAGCAGCCAAGGTAGTAAGGCCGCTGAAGCTTTCTTT	CASSQGSKAAEAFF
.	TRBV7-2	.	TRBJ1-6	TGCGCCAGCCGAACACAGGCGTCGGATAATTCACCCCTCCACTTT	CASRTQASDNSPLHF
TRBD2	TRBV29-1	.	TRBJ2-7	TGCAGCGTTCGGACCGGGGGGACCGAGCAGTACTTC	CSVRTGGTEQYF
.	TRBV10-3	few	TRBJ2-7	TGTGCCATCAAGGCAGGGGAGTCCTACGAGCAGTACTTC	CAIKAGESYEQYF
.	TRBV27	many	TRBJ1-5	TGTGCCAGCAAAAAGACAGTTAGCAATCAGCCCCAGCATTTT	CASKKTVSNQPQHF
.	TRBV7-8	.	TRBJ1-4	TGTGCCAGCAGCAGCGCGGACAAGCCGCTTCTTGAGCGACTGTTTTTT	CASSSADKPLLERLFF
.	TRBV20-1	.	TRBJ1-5	TGCAGTGCTAGCTCTTCGGAATTACCTAGCAATCAGCCCCAGCATTTT	CSASSSELPSNQPQHF
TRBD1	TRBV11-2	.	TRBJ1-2	TGTGCCAGCAGTCCGACAGGGAACCCTAACTATGGTTACACCTTC	CASSPTGNPNYGYTF
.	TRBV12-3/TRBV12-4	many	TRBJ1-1	TGTGCCAGCAGTTTTTGGGGGCACATGAACACTGAAGCTTTCTTT	CASSFWGHMNTEAFF
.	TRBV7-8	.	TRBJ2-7	TGTGCCAGCAACTCTTTTTCCTACGAGCAGTACTTC	CASNSFSYEQYF
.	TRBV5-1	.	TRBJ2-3	TGCGCCGGACGAGACGACAACACAGATACGCAGTATTTT	CAGRDDNTDTQYF
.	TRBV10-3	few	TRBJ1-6	TGTGCCATCAGTGAGATAGGGGGTTCACCCCTCCACTTT	CAISEIGGSPLHF
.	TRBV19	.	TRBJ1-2	TGTGCCAGTAGGGCTGGAGAGTACCCTGACTATGGCTACACCTTC	CASRAGEYPDYGYTF
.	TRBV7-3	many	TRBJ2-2	TGTGCCAGCAGCTTAGGCGGCCGAGGGTCCGGGGAGCTGTTTTTT	CASSLGGRGSGELFF
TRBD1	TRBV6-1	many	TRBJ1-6	TGTGCCAGCAGCCACCGGGACAGGATGAATTCACCCCTCCACTTT	CASSHRDRMNSPLHF
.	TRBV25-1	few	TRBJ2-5	TGTGCCAGCAGCCTCGACACGGGAAACCGAGAGACCCAGTACTTC	CASSLDTGNRETQYF
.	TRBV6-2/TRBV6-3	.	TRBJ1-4	TGTGCCAGCAGTTACTCGACGGGGCGGAGGAGCGAAAAACTGTTTTTT	CASSYSTGRRSEKLFF
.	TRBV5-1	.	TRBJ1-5	TGCGCCAGCAGCTTGGTGGGAGGCACGGGCGATCAGCCCCAGCATTTT	CASSLVGGTGDQPQHF
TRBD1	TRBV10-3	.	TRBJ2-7	TGTGCCACAGAGGACGGTCCGGGACAGGGGGCAAGCGAGCAGTACTTC	CATEDGPGQGASEQYF
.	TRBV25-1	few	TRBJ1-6	TGTGCCAGCAGTGGACAACTTAATTCACCCCTCCACTTT	CASSGQLNSPLHF
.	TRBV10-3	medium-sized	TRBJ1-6	TGTGCCATCAGCCAGGGGAGCACCTATAATTCACCCCTCCACTTT	CAISQGSTYNSPLHF
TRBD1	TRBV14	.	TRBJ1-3	TGTGCCAGCAGGAGAACCGGGACAGCAGGAAACACCATATATTTT	CASRRTGTAGNTIYF
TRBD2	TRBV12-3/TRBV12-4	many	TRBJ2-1	TGTGCCAGCAGTTTAAGCGGGGGGGCGAATGAGCAGTTCTTC	CASSLSGGANEQFF
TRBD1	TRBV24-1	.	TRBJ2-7	TGTGCCACCAGTGATCCCACAGGGGTCGAGCAGTACTTC	CATSDPTGVEQYF
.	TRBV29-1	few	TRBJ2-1	TGCAGCGTTGAAGGAGAGGCTGCAACTAACTACAATGAGCAGTTCTTC	CSVEGEAATNYNEQFF
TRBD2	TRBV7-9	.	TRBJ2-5	TGTGCCAGCAGCCCCGGGACTAGCGTAGCCCAGTACTTC	CASSPGTSVAQYF
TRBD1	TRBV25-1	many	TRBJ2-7	TGTGCCAGCAGTAAAGGACAGGGACTCTACGAGCAGTACTTC	CASSKGQGLYEQYF
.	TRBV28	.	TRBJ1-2	.	CAGSRGTEANYGCTF
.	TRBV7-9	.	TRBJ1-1	TGTGCCAGCAGCTTAGTGGAGGGGATGAACACTGAAGCTTTCTTT	CASSLVEGMNTEAFF
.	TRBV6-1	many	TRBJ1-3	TGTGCCTGCTGTCAGGAGTCTGGAAACACCATATATTTT	CACCQESGNTIYF
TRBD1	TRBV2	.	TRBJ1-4	TGTGCCAGCAGTGACAGGGGGCTTGGGTATGAAAAACTGTTTTTT	CASSDRGLGYEKLFF
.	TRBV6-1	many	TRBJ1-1	TGTGCCAGCAGGCCTGCCGGAGACACTGAAGCTTTCTTT	CASRPAGDTEAFF
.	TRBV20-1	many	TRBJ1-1	TGCAGTGCGCAGACCCAGCAGGGCACTGAAGCTTTCTTT	CSAQTQQGTEAFF
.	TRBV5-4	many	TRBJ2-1	TGTGCCAGCAGCTTAAGGTCCGTAGGTGAGCAGTTCTTC	CASSLRSVGEQFF
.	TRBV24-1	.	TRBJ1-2	TGTGCCACCAGTGTCGCAGAGTCGGGGAACTATGGCTACACCTTC	CATSVAESGNYGYTF